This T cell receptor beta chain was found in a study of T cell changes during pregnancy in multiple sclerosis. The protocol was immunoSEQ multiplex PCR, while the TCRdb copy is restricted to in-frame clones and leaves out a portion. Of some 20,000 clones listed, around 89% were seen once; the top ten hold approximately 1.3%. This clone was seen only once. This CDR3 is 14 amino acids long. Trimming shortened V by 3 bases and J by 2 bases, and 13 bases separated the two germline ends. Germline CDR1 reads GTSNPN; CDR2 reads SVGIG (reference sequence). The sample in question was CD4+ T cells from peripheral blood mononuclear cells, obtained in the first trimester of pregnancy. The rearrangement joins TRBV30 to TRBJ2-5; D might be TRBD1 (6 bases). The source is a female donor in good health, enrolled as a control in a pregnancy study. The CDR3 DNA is TGTGCCTGGAGCCCCATTACAGGGCAAGAGACCCAGTACTTC. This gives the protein CAWSPITGQETQYF. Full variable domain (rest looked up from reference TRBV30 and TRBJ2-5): SQTIHQWPATLVQPVGSPLSLECTVEGTSNPNLYWYRQAAGRGLQLLFYSVGIGQISSEVPQNLSASRPQDRQFILSSKKLLLSDSGFYLCAWSPITGQETQYFGPGTRLLVL.